This T cell receptor beta chain was profiled in a study of blood T cells in healthy people across ages. Each sample yielded at least 7 million isolated PBMCs. PCR was performed a second time for roughly 7 to 11 cycles using a sample-barcoded 5' primer and a J-beta primer mix. In TCRdb, the 5' RACE reads were re-called with MiXCR into one record per CDR3 protein. The data show about 680,000 distinct CDR3 sequences, 49% seen once. The germline CDR1 and CDR2 sequences are SGHRS and YFSETQ. After removal of 5 bases from V and 2 bases from J, the junction contained 3 bases not matched to a gene. This CDR3 is built from 13 residues. The sample holds a few counts of this clonotype.

The TCR comes from a woman aged 55 to 70 in good health. The V gene is TRBV5-1, the J gene TRBJ1-1; TRBD1 matches at 7 bases. The sample consisted of blood. The CDR3 nucleotides read TGCGCCAGCAGGAGGGACAGCAACACTGAAGCTTTCTTT. This sequence encodes CASRRDSNTEAFF.